This is a list of T cell receptor beta chains from one sample in a study of human T cells and chemical hapten exposure. TCRdb fed the RACE reads into MiXCR, producing one record per CDR3 protein. The sample holds some 180,000 distinct CDR3 sequences; around 24% are singletons and the top ten take less than 7%. Here the sequenced sample was whole blood, taken in connection with sensitization to the hapten diphenylcyclopropenone (DPC). These receptor sequences come from a woman between 50 and 59 years old with alopecia areata. Some clones in this sample may be carry-over from other donors' samples. Both conserved end residues are part of each CDR3. The D gene is left open where the match is weak. Clone size is not always given. Where it is, it says once, few, many or a class for expanded clones.

j_call clone_size v_call d_call cdr3_aa cdr3_nt
TRBJ2-7 once TRBV24-1 - CATSDRTGNYEQYF TGTGCCACCAGTGATAGGACGGGGAACTACGAGCAGTACTTC
TRBJ1-1 - TRBV5-1 TRBD1 CASSLGDRDKAFF TGCGCCAGCAGCTTGGGGGACAGGGATAAAGCTTTCTTT
TRBJ1-5 - TRBV29-1 - CSVLLGERQPQHF TGCAGCGTTTTATTGGGGGAAAGACAGCCCCAGCATTTT
TRBJ1-3 - TRBV7-6 TRBD1 CASSLADRVSGNTIYF TGTGCCAGCAGCTTAGCCGACAGGGTCTCTGGAAACACCATATATTTT
TRBJ2-7 - TRBV9 - CASSVGGGWDEQYF TGTGCCAGCAGCGTGGGAGGGGGTTGGGACGAGCAGTACTTC
TRBJ1-5 - TRBV24-1 - CATSDYSSNQPQHF TGTGCCACCAGTGACTACTCTAGCAATCAGCCCCAGCATTTT
TRBJ2-4 - TRBV28 - CASNLLAEGNIQYF TGTGCCAGCAACCTGCTAGCAGAGGGAAACATTCAGTACTTC
TRBJ2-7 - TRBV2 - CASSEIVLAPYEQYF TGTGCCAGCAGTGAGATAGTTCTGGCCCCCTACGAGCAGTACTTC
TRBJ1-1 few TRBV29-1 - CSVGRKVREAFF TGCAGCGTTGGTCGGAAGGTCCGAGAAGCTTTCTTT
TRBJ2-7 - TRBV12-3/TRBV12-4 - CASSPRTSPSYEQYF TGTGCCAGCAGCCCAAGGACAAGTCCTTCCTACGAGCAGTACTTC
TRBJ2-5 many TRBV20-1 TRBD2 CSASRLAGERRLETQYF TGCAGTGCCTCACGGTTAGCGGGAGAACGTCGCCTGGAGACCCAGTACTTC
TRBJ2-2 - TRBV7-8 - CASSLRSRAFRNTGELFF TGTGCCAGCAGCTTAAGATCTCGGGCGTTTAGGAACACCGGGGAGCTGTTTTTT
TRBJ2-7 few TRBV5-5 - CASSLRTLSEQYF TGTGCCAGCAGCCTAAGGACCCTCTCCGAGCAGTACTTC
TRBJ2-7 - TRBV29-1 - CSGALGQIQYF TGCAGCGGGGCCCTCGGACAGATTCAGTACTTC
TRBJ2-1 few TRBV29-1 - CSQARRGAYNEQFF TGCAGCCAGGCCCGCCGCGGGGCCTACAATGAGCAGTTCTTC
TRBJ2-7 few TRBV12-3/TRBV12-4 - CASSVRDYEQYF TGTGCCAGCAGTGTCCGGGACTACGAGCAGTACTTC
TRBJ1-1 many TRBV7-2 - CASSSRWGPQNTEAFF TGTGCCAGCAGCTCCAGGTGGGGGCCCCAGAACACTGAAGCTTTCTTT
TRBJ2-7 few TRBV10-3 TRBD1 CAISPGQGIYEQYF TGTGCCATCAGTCCGGGACAGGGGATCTACGAGCAGTACTTC
TRBJ2-1 - TRBV6-1 TRBD1 CASSEAPTGGIYNEQFF TGTGCCAGCAGTGAAGCCCCGACAGGGGGGATTTACAATGAGCAGTTCTTC
TRBJ1-1 - TRBV20-1 - CSARPGQQNTEAFF TGCAGTGCTAGACCTGGACAACAGAACACTGAAGCTTTCTTT
TRBJ2-7 few TRBV20-1 TRBD1 CSADRDSAYEQYF TGCAGTGCTGACCGGGACAGTGCCTACGAGCAGTACTTC
TRBJ2-5 many TRBV11-2 - CASRAGRGGETQYF TGTGCCAGCAGGGCCGGTCGCGGGGGCGAGACCCAGTACTTC
TRBJ1-6 few TRBV2 - CASSKWQGTYNSPLHF TGTGCCAGCAGTAAATGGCAGGGGACCTATAATTCACCCCTCCACTTT
TRBJ2-5 - TRBV9 - CASSVGAAGLQETQYF TGTGCCAGCAGCGTAGGAGCGGCGGGGCTCCAAGAGACCCAGTACTTC
TRBJ2-1 few TRBV7-2 - CASSLADRWEQFF TGTGCCAGCAGCTTAGCGGACAGATGGGAGCAGTTCTTC
TRBJ2-1 once TRBV10-1 TRBD1 CASSERGRGLDNEQFF TGCGCCAGCAGTGAGCGGGGCAGGGGGCTGGACAATGAGCAGTTCTTC
TRBJ1-2 - TRBV19 - CASTRAETNYGYTF TGTGCCAGTACCAGGGCGGAGACTAACTATGGCTACACCTTC
TRBJ1-5 many TRBV6-1 - CASSYDRNQPQHF TGTGCCAGCAGTTACGACAGAAATCAGCCCCAGCATTTT
TRBJ2-3 - TRBV11-3 - CASSLDRDTQYF TGTGCCAGCAGCTTAGATCGGGATACGCAGTATTTT
TRBJ2-1 - TRBV6-2/TRBV6-3 - CASSYEGIQRNEQFF TGTGCCAGCAGTTACGAGGGGATACAGCGGAATGAGCAGTTCTTC
TRBJ1-1 few TRBV10-3 TRBD1 CAIGQGARTEAFF TGTGCCATCGGACAGGGGGCGCGTACTGAAGCTTTCTTT
TRBJ2-1 few TRBV3-1 - CASSLRASTYNEQFF TGTGCCAGCAGCCTAAGGGCCTCCACCTACAATGAGCAGTTCTTC
TRBJ2-1 - TRBV7-2 - CASSLVQGEGEQFF TGTGCCAGCAGCTTAGTGCAGGGGGAGGGTGAGCAGTTCTTC
TRBJ1-1 - TRBV9 TRBD1 CASSGDRGLAYEAFF TGTGCCAGCAGCGGCGACAGGGGGCTCGCCTATGAAGCTTTCTTT
TRBJ2-2 - TRBV7-2 - CASSRGRSGGELFF TGTGCCAGCAGTCGTGGGCGGAGCGGCGGGGAGCTGTTTTTT
TRBJ2-7 few TRBV25-1 - CASSGFQAMGYEQYF TGTGCCAGCAGTGGTTTCCAGGCGATGGGCTACGAGCAGTACTTC
TRBJ2-1 - TRBV20-1 TRBD2 CSARGLAGAGSSYNEQFF TGCAGTGCTAGGGGTCTAGCGGGAGCGGGATCCTCCTACAATGAGCAGTTCTTC
TRBJ2-7 - TRBV29-1 TRBD2 CSETSGRVEQYF TGCAGCGAGACTAGCGGGAGGGTCGAGCAGTACTTC
TRBJ2-3 - TRBV5-1 - CASSLGFGDTQYF TGCGCCAGCAGCTTGGGATTCGGAGATACGCAGTATTTT
TRBJ2-3 - TRBV24-1 TRBD2 CATSEGPSGRQYF TGTGCCACCAGTGAGGGACCTAGCGGGAGGCAGTATTTT
TRBJ2-3 - TRBV7-9 - CASSRPAAGISTDTQYF TGTGCCAGCAGTCGACCAGCTGCCGGGATTAGCACAGATACGCAGTATTTT
TRBJ2-1 - TRBV2 - CASKTNRQYNEQFF TGTGCCAGCAAGACAAACCGTCAGTACAATGAGCAGTTCTTC
TRBJ2-1 few TRBV27 TRBD2 CASRGTSFNEQFF TGTGCCAGCAGGGGGACTAGTTTCAATGAGCAGTTCTTC
TRBJ2-5 few TRBV27 - CASSSLGPEETQYF TGTGCCAGCAGTTCTCTAGGTCCGGAAGAGACCCAGTACTTC
TRBJ2-1 many TRBV7-3 - CASSPPGTGNEQFF TGTGCCAGCAGCCCACCCGGGACTGGCAATGAGCAGTTCTTC